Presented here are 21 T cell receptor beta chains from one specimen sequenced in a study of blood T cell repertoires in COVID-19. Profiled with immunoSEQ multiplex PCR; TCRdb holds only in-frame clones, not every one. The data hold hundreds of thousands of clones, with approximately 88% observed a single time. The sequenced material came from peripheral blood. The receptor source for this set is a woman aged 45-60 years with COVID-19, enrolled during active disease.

The CDR3 sequence is CASSLGTSGAGEQFF. CDR3 nucleotides: TGTGCCAGCAGTTTAGGGACTAGCGGGGCCGGTGAGCAGTTCTTC. J is TRBJ2-1 and V is TRBV27; 13 bases map to TRBD2. This CDR3 region has 15 residues. CDR1 and CDR2 from the germline V gene are MNHEY and SMNVEV (reference sequence). Trimming cost V 2 bases and J 9 bases; bases outside gene matches: 4.

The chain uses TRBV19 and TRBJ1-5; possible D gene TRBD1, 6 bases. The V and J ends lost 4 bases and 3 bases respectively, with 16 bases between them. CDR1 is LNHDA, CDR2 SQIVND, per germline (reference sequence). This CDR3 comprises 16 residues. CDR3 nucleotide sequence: TGTGCCAGTAGTACCCTGCTGACAGGATTCAATCAGCCCCAGCATTTT. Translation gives CASSTLLTGFNQPQHF. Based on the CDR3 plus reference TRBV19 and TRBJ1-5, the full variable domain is DGGITQSPKYLFRKEGQNVTLSCEQNLNHDAMYWYRQDPGQGLRLIYYSQIVNDFQKGDIAEGYSVSREKKESFPLTVTSAQKNPTAFYLCASSTLLTGFNQPQHFGDGTRLSIL.

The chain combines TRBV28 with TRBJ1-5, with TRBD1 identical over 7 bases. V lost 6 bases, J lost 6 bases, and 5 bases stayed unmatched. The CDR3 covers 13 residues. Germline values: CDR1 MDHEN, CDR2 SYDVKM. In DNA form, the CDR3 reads TGTGCCAGCAGCGCCCAGGGGGTTCAGCCCCAGCATTTT. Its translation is CASSAQGVQPQHF.

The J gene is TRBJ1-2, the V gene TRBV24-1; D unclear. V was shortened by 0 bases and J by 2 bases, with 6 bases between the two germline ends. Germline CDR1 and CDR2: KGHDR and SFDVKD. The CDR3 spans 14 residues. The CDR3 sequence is CATSDLGENYGYTF. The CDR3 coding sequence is TGTGCCACCAGTGATTTGGGGGAGAACTATGGCTACACCTTC.

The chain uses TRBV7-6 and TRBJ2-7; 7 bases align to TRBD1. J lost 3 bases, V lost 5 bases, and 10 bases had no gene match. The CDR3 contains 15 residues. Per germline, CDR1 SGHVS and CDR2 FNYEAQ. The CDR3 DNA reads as TGTGCCAGCAGCCCGACAGGGCCGGCCCTCTACGAGCAGTACTTC. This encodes CASSPTGPALYEQYF.

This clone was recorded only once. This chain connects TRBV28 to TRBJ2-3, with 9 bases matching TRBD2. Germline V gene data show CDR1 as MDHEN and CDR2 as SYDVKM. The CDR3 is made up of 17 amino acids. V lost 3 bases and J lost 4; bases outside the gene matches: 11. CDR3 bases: TGTGCCAGCAGTTTTCATGGGGGCGGGGGGGCCTCAGATACGCAGTATTTT. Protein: CASSFHGGGGASDTQYF. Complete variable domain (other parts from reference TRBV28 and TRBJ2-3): DVKVTQSSRYLVKRTGEKVFLECVQDMDHENMFWYRQDPGLGLRLIYFSYDVKMKEKGDIPEGYSVSREKKERFSLILESASTNQTSMYLCASSFHGGGGASDTQYFGPGTRLTVL.

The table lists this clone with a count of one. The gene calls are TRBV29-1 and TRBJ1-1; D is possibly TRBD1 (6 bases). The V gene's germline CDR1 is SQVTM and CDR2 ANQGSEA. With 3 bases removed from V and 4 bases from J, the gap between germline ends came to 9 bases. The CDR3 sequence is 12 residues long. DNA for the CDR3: TGCAGCGTTGACAGAGGGGGCACTGAAGCTTTCTTT. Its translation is CSVDRGGTEAFF.

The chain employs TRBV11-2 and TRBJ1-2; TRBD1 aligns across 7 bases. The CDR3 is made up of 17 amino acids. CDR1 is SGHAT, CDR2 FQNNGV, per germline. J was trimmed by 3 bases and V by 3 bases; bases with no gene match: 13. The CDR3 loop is CASSFSLSGQLHYGYTF. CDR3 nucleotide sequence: TGTGCCAGCAGCTTCAGTTTATCGGGACAGCTTCACTATGGCTACACCTTC.

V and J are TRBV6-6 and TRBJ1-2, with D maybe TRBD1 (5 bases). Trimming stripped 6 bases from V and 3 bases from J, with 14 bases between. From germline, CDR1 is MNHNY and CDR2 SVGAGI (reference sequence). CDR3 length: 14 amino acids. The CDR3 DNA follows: TGTGCCAGCAGAGGTCGGGGGAACGACTATGGCTACACCTTC. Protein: CASRGRGNDYGYTF.

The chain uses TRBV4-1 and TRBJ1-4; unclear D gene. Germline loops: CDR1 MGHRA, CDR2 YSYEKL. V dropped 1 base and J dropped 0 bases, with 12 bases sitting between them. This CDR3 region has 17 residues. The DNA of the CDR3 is TGCGCCAGCAGCCAAGGCCGGTCCCCACCAACTAATGAAAAACTGTTTTTT. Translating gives CASSQGRSPPTNEKLFF.

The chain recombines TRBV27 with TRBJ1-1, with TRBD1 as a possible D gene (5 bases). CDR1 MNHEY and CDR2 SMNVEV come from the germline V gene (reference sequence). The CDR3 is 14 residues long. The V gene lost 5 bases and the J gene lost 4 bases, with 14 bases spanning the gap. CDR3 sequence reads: CASSEGVGATEAFF. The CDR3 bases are TGTGCCAGCAGTGAAGGGGTTGGGGCCACTGAAGCTTTCTTT.

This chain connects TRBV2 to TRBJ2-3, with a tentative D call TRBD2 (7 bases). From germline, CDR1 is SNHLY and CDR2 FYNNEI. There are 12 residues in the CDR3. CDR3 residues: CALGGAQDTQYF. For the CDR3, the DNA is TGTGCTCTGGGGGGGGCGCAAGATACGCAGTATTTT. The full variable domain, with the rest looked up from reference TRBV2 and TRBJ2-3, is EPEVTQTPSHQVTQMGQEVILRCVPISNHLYFYWYRQILGQKVEFLVSFYNNEISEKSEIFDDQFSVERPDGSNFTLKIRSTKLEDSAMYFCALGGAQDTQYFGPGTRLTVL.

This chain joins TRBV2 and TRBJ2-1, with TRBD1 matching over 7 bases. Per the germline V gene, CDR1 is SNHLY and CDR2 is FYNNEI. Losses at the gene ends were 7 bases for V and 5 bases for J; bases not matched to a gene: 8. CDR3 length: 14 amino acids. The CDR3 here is CASNTRGPHNEQFF. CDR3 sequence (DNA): TGTGCCAGCAACACGAGGGGGCCTCACAATGAGCAGTTCTTC.

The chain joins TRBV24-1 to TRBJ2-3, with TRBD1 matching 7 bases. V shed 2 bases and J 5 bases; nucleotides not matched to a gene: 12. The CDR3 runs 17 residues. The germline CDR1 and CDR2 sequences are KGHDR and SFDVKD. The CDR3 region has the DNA TGTGCCACCAGTGATTCACATACAGGGGCGTTGGGAGATACGCAGTATTTT. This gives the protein CATSDSHTGALGDTQYF.

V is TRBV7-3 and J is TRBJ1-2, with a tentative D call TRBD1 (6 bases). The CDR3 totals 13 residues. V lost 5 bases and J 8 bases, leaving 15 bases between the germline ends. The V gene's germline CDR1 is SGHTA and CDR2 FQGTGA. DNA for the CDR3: TGTGCCAGCAGCATAAACAGGGATGGGGGCTACACCTTC. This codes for CASSINRDGGYTF.

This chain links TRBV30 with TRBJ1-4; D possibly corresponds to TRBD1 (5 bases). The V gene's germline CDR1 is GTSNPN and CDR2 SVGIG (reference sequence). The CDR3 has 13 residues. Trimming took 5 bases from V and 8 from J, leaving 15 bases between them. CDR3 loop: CAWDPGMGEKLFF. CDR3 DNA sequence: TGTGCCTGGGACCCAGGGATGGGAGAAAAACTGTTTTTT.

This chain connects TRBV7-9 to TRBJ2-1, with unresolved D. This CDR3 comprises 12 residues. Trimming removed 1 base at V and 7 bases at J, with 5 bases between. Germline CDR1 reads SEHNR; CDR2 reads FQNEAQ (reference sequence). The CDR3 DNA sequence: TGTGCCAGCAGCTTAGGGCTTAATGAGCAGTTCTTC. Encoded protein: CASSLGLNEQFF.

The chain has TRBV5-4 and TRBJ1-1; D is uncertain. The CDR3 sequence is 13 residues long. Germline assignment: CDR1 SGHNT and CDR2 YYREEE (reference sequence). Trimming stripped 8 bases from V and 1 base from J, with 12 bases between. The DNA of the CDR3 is TGTGCCAGTCAGGTGGTTGGGAACACTGAAGCTTTCTTT. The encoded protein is CASQVVGNTEAFF.

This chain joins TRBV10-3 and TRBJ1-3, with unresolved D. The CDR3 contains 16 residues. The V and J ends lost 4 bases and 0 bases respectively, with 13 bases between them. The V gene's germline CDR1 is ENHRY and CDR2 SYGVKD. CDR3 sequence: CAISGRPAGSGNTIYF. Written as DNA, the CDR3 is TGTGCCATCAGTGGGAGACCGGCTGGCTCTGGAAACACCATATATTTT.

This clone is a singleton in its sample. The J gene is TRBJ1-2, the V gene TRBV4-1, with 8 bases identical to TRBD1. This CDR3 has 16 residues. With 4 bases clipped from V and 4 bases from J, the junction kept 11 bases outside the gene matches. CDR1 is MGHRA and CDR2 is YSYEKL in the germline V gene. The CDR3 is CASSPTSDRGPYGYTF. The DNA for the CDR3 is TGCGCCAGCAGCCCTACCAGTGACAGGGGCCCCTATGGCTACACCTTC.

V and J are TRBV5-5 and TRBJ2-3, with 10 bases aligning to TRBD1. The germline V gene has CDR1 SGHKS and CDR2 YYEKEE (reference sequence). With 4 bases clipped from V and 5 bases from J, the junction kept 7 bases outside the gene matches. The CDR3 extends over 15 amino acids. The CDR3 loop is CASSPGTGELDTQYF. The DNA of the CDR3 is TGTGCCAGCAGCCCCGGGACAGGGGAGTTAGATACGCAGTATTTT.